The 16 T cell receptor beta chains below all came from one sample that was sequenced in a study of blood T cell repertoires in COVID-19. Sequencing used immunoSEQ multiplex PCR; TCRdb keeps in-frame clones, though not all of them. The profile shows more than 100,000 clones, around 81% of them singletons. Material for sequencing was peripheral blood. All receptors derive from a woman in her sixties with active or convalescent COVID-19.

This rearrangement joins TRBV27 to TRBJ2-1, with TRBD2 matching 14 bases. The CDR3 sequence is 16 residues long. CDR1 is MNHEY, CDR2 SMNVEV, per germline (reference sequence). With 4 bases clipped from V and 9 bases from J, the junction kept 8 bases outside the gene matches. CDR3 region: CASSWGLAGVVVEQFF. CDR3 nucleotides: TGTGCCAGCAGTTGGGGACTAGCGGGAGTAGTTGTTGAGCAGTTCTTC.

The gene calls are TRBV5-1 and TRBJ1-3; possibly TRBD1 for D (6 bases). The CDR3 consists of 15 residues. The V gene lost 4 bases and the J gene lost 4 bases, with 15 bases spanning the gap. Germline V CDR1 and CDR2: SGHRS, YFSETQ. This CDR3 reads CASSASDSLGNTIYF. CDR3 DNA sequence: TGCGCCAGCAGCGCCTCGGACAGCTTAGGAAACACCATATATTTT.

J is TRBJ1-5 and V is TRBV28; a possible D gene is TRBD1 (5 bases). Deletions cut 6 bases from V and 10 bases from J, with 22 bases between. CDR1 and CDR2 (germline): MDHEN, SYDVKM. The CDR3 length is 15 residues. The CDR3 here is CASSLEPRKGHPQHF. CDR3 in DNA: TGTGCCAGCAGCCTGGAGCCTAGGAAGGGGCACCCCCAGCATTTT.

The V and J genes are TRBV7-2 and TRBJ2-3; D may be TRBD2 (6 bases). Germline lookup yields CDR1 SGHTA and CDR2 FQGNSA. The CDR3 is 14 residues long. The V end lost 2 bases, the J end lost 3 bases, and 9 bases lay between the germline ends. The CDR3 region is CASSLNAGTDTQYF. In nucleotides, the CDR3 is TGTGCCAGCAGCTTAAACGCGGGGACAGATACGCAGTATTTT.

The J gene is TRBJ2-7, the V gene TRBV3-1 (or the pseudogene TRBV3-2); 13 bases are a match to TRBD2. The germline V gene has CDR1 LGHDT and CDR2 YNNKEL (reference sequence). With 2 bases clipped from V and 3 bases from J, the junction kept 7 bases outside the gene matches. CDR3 length: 17 residues. The CDR3 nucleotides read TGTGCCAGCAGCCAATTACTACGACTAGCGGGAGGCTACGAGCAGTACTTC. This encodes CASSQLLRLAGGYEQYF.

The chain's CDR3 is CASSVVRGRPGVHEQYV. CDR3 DNA: TGTGCCAGCAGCGTAGTGAGGGGCCGGCCAGGGGTCCACGAGCAGTACGTC. The V call is TRBV9, the J call TRBJ2-7; perhaps TRBD1 as D (6 bases). CDR3 length: 17 residues. Per germline, CDR1 SGDLS and CDR2 YYNGEE. Trimming took 0 bases from V and 5 from J, leaving 21 bases between them.

The chain has TRBV19 and TRBJ2-1; D possibly corresponds to TRBD2 (5 bases). Germline V gene lookup returns CDR1 LNHDA and CDR2 SQIVND (reference sequence). V lost 6 bases, J lost 0 bases, and 12 bases lay in between. This CDR3 is built from 15 residues. CDR3 sequence: CASRDVGSSYNEQFF. Written as DNA, the CDR3 is TGTGCCAGTAGAGACGTAGGGAGCTCCTACAATGAGCAGTTCTTC.

V is TRBV28 and J is TRBJ2-3; 8 bases are a match to TRBD2. The CDR3 sequence is 15 residues long. With 4 bases clipped from V and 1 base from J, the junction kept 4 bases outside the gene matches. Germline assignment: CDR1 MDHEN and CDR2 SYDVKM. CDR3 coding DNA: TGTGCCAGCAGTTCCGGAGCGGGGGGCACAGATACGCAGTATTTT. This encodes CASSSGAGGTDTQYF.

V and J are TRBV2 and TRBJ1-6, with D possibly matching TRBD1 (5 bases). V dropped 6 bases and J dropped 10 bases, with 19 bases sitting between them. CDR1 and CDR2 (germline): SNHLY, FYNNEI. The CDR3 sequence is 15 residues long. As DNA, the CDR3 is TGTGCCAGCAGGGCACGCGGGGGTGCCGACTCACCCCTCCACTTT. This sequence encodes CASRARGGADSPLHF. The entire variable domain, with the rest obtained from reference TRBV2 and TRBJ1-6, is as follows: EPEVTQTPSHQVTQMGQEVILRCVPISNHLYFYWYRQILGQKVEFLVSFYNNEISEKSEIFDDQFSVERPDGSNFTLKIRSTKLEDSAMYFCASRARGGADSPLHFGNGTRLTVT.

This clone was seen ten or more times. The chain combines TRBV12-3 or TRBV12-4 with TRBJ1-2; 8 nucleotides align to TRBD1. The J segment lost 6 bases and the V segment lost 5 bases, leaving 5 bases of the junction unmatched. There are 13 residues in the CDR3. The CDR3 DNA reads TGTGCCAGCAGTCCGGACAGGGCCGATGGCTACACCTTC. Translating it yields CASSPDRADGYTF.

The V gene is TRBV5-1, the J gene TRBJ1-1; the D gene is possibly TRBD1 (5 bases). CDR1 and CDR2 (germline): SGHRS, YFSETQ. Trimming left V 0 bases short and J 0 bases short, with 12 bases between. The CDR3 consists of 16 residues. CDR3 nucleotide sequence: TGCGCCAGCAGCTTGGCCGATAGGGGCATGAACACTGAAGCTTTCTTT. Protein: CASSLADRGMNTEAFF.

The chain recombines TRBV6-5 with TRBJ2-5; D call uncertain. The V end lost 8 bases, the J end lost 0 bases, and 4 bases lay between the germline ends. CDR1 MNHEY and CDR2 SVGAGI come from the germline V gene. This CDR3 spans 11 amino acids. In nucleotides, the CDR3 is TGTGCCAGCGAGGACCAAGAGACCCAGTACTTC. Protein sequence: CASEDQETQYF.

This rearrangement joins TRBV2 to TRBJ1-4; 7 bases align to TRBD1. The CDR3 is made up of 13 amino acids. Germline V gene sequence: CDR1 SNHLY, CDR2 FYNNEI. Unmatched junction bases numbered 5, after V lost 8 bases and J lost 5 bases. The CDR3 DNA follows: TGTGCCAGCTCGGGACAGCTAAATGAAAAACTGTTTTTT. It specifies CASSGQLNEKLFF.

The chain has TRBV6-6 and TRBJ2-2, with 9 bases lining up with TRBD1. The CDR3 is made up of 14 amino acids. Germline V gives CDR1 MNHNY, CDR2 SVGAGI (reference sequence). V shed 6 bases and J 6 bases; nucleotides not matched to a gene: 5. CDR3: CASRQGQGAGELFF. For the CDR3, the DNA is TGTGCCAGCAGACAGGGACAGGGCGCCGGGGAGCTGTTTTTT.

The V gene is TRBV9, the J gene TRBJ2-1; 10 nucleotides line up with TRBD2. The CDR3 spans 16 residues. V lost 4 bases to trimming and J lost 12 bases; unmatched junction nucleotides: 16. Per germline, CDR1 SGDLS and CDR2 YYNGEE. The CDR3, as DNA: TGTGCCAGCAGCCCGTCGGGGGCTAGCGGGAGTAAACGGCAGTTCTTC. Protein product: CASSPSGASGSKRQFF.

This clone has a single count. This chain connects TRBV3-1 (or the pseudogene TRBV3-2) to TRBJ1-1, with D tentatively TRBD1 (5 bases). Germline V gene data show CDR1 as LGHDT and CDR2 as YNNKEL (reference sequence). CDR3 size: 14 residues. Trimming stripped 7 bases from V and 3 bases from J, with 15 bases between. The DNA of the CDR3 is TGTGCCAGCAACCAGGACCCGGGGGACACTGAAGCTTTCTTT. It translates to CASNQDPGDTEAFF.